The rows below give T cell receptor beta chains drawn from one sample of a study of blood T cell repertoires in COVID-19. Generated by immunoSEQ multiplex PCR, the TCRdb table keeps only in-frame clones and is missing some. The sample comprises some 200,000 clones, around nine tenths of which are singletons, and roughly 3.3% rests with the top ten. The sequenced sample consisted of peripheral blood. These receptor sequences come from a man younger than 35 with active or convalescent COVID-19. Each CDR3 is given with its conserved first and last residue.

j_call: TRBJ1-1
v_call: TRBV29-1
cdr3_aa: CSVVDIDTEAFF

j_call: TRBJ1-1
v_call: TRBV5-1
cdr3_aa: CASSDGQVNTEAFF

j_call: TRBJ1-4
v_call: TRBV5-5
cdr3_aa: CASSLVEDTYEKLFF

j_call: TRBJ1-2
v_call: TRBV11-2
cdr3_aa: CASSPGTAYGYTF

j_call: TRBJ2-1
v_call: TRBV19
cdr3_aa: CASSIVSGQTYNEQFF

j_call: TRBJ2-2
v_call: TRBV2
cdr3_aa: CASSGRNTGELFF

j_call: TRBJ1-2
v_call: TRBV7-3
cdr3_aa: CASSSQGQLNYGYTF

j_call: TRBJ1-5
v_call: TRBV7-9
cdr3_aa: CASSYRDQPQHF

j_call: TRBJ2-2
v_call: TRBV15
cdr3_aa: CATSRPRLTSGNTGELFF

j_call: TRBJ2-3
v_call: TRBV7-3
cdr3_aa: CASSLNSGTDTQYF

j_call: TRBJ2-3
v_call: TRBV6-4
cdr3_aa: CASRSGTDTDTQYF

j_call: TRBJ2-5
v_call: TRBV18
cdr3_aa: CASSPRTEPQETQYF

j_call: TRBJ1-3
v_call: TRBV5-1
cdr3_aa: CASSLAPLRGSSGNTIYF

j_call: TRBJ2-1
v_call: TRBV29-1
cdr3_aa: CSVVRVLANEQFF

j_call: TRBJ2-7
v_call: TRBV11-3
cdr3_aa: CASSFEASGNYEQYF

j_call: TRBJ2-2
v_call: TRBV28
cdr3_aa: CASSRLHGTNTGELFF

j_call: TRBJ2-7
v_call: TRBV6-2/TRBV6-3
cdr3_aa: CASSYSDRSEQYF

j_call: TRBJ2-7
v_call: TRBV24-1
cdr3_aa: CATSDTGGAYEQYF

j_call: TRBJ1-6
v_call: TRBV5-4
cdr3_aa: CASSSRTGVGSPLHF

j_call: TRBJ1-3
v_call: TRBV11-3
cdr3_aa: CASSLGAATGNTIYF

j_call: TRBJ2-6
v_call: TRBV5-1
cdr3_aa: CASSLTGSGANVLTF

j_call: TRBJ2-7
v_call: TRBV5-1
cdr3_aa: CASSLSLGGEQYF

j_call: TRBJ1-2
v_call: TRBV28
cdr3_aa: CASVPRGFSYGYTF

j_call: TRBJ1-2
v_call: TRBV6-2/TRBV6-3
cdr3_aa: CASSALRDRPTGYTF

j_call: TRBJ2-3
v_call: TRBV7-6
cdr3_aa: CASSSRGGRSGDTQYF

j_call: TRBJ2-5
v_call: TRBV2
cdr3_aa: CASEALLGQGETQYF

j_call: TRBJ1-4
v_call: TRBV4-1
cdr3_aa: CASSHPTGLNEKLFF